The entry below describes one TCR beta chain. This clonotype was seen repeatedly, ten times or more. Its antigen is not yet known. No much larger clone exists at a distance of one base, and base qualities are not known. A history of other malignancies or of prior chemotherapy or radiotherapy was absent in all patients, and node-negative disease was shown on CT and PET/CT in all patients. At each of two time points, roughly 6.3 milliliters of peripheral venous blood were collected in EDTA tubes. PBMCs were isolated by Ficoll-Paque Plus density-gradient centrifugation. Right after collection, samples were placed at -80 degrees C and kept there until analysis. This specimen comes from a study of prognosis after radiotherapy for stage I lung cancer (dated by TCRdb to 2020 to 2022). Some background on the complete study: Between early 2018 and January 2019, over 15 patients with stage I NSCLC were enrolled in Nanjing, China. Around 13 of the patients presented with newly diagnosed primary stage I lung tumors; several had oligometastatic NSCLC following surgical resection of the primary tumor. All patients were considered medically inoperable, owing to comorbidities in some 11 and refusal of surgery in seven or eight. The cohort was made up of about a dozen men and several women, with a median age of nearly 75 years and an age range of roughly 50 to 95 years. Squamous cell carcinoma histology was identified in 6 to 8 patients, and adenocarcinoma histology was identified in more than ten patients. SBRT was given in 3 to 5 fractions with a biologically effective dose of at least 100 Gy, using image-guided IMRT or VMAT. No patient received concurrent therapy alongside SBRT. After SBRT, distant metastases developed in about 20% of the 19 patients at a median of around seven months, while the remaining 15 patients had no significant progression. Peripheral blood TCR beta repertoires were profiled in stage I NSCLC patients before and after stereotactic body radiotherapy, and the study then linked these repertoires to distant failure. A total of around 38 blood samples from 20 or so patients were sequenced, with one sample obtained before and one obtained after SBRT for each patient. The study at large found these results: Tumor specificity of expanded TCR clones was not determined. TRBV and TRBJ usage frequencies reportedly differed by metastasis status, in two V genes at baseline and in some 10 V and two J genes after SBRT. None of the reported P values were adjusted for multiple comparisons. Post-SBRT Shannon entropy and its change from baseline were lower in patients who developed distant metastases; baseline Shannon entropy was not associated with metastases. The small cohort and short follow-up limited the study, so independent validation of the findings is needed. A decrease in unique TCR clone counts was observed after SBRT (median about 10,000 before versus about 7,200 after; Wilcoxon paired P=0.011).

According to the germline V gene (reference sequence), CDR1 reads MNHEY and CDR2 reads SMNVEV. Taken from cysteine to phenylalanine, the CDR3 has 21 residues. Of all the DNA, just the CDR3 is kept, 63 bases in frame from base 1. Clipping removes 3 bases from V and 2 bases from J, with 18 as the unmatched junction base count. The TCR beta CDR3 region was amplified from genomic DNA by two rounds of multiplex PCR. In the first PCR round, primers specific to each TRBV and TRBJ gene were used, and the primer sequences were filed in Chinese patent CN105087789A. The second PCR round used universal primers. The Roche High Pure PCR Template Preparation Kit was used to extract genomic DNA from frozen PBMCs. An Illumina HiSeq 3000 was used to sequence the libraries paired-end with 151 bp reads. In the authors' own workflow: Raw reads lacking the multiplex PCR primer sequences were removed with CutAdapt. Using PEAR, the high-quality paired reads were merged into contigs. MiXCR assigned TRB V, D and J gene segments to each contig by aligning to reference sequences. To remove sequencing errors, CDR3 sequences were clustered according to base quality and sequence similarity. Shannon entropy, normalized by the natural log of the productive TCR sequence number, served as the measure of diversity. One minus Shannon entropy divided by the natural log of the number of unique clonotypes was used as the definition of clonality. The Youden index of ROC curves was used to select progression-free survival cut-offs for repertoire metrics, and analyses were performed in R 3.5.3. TCRdb cleaned the public reads at Q25 with fastp, built clones with MiXCR and kept in-frame beta chains. Rows with a matching CDR3 protein are joined into one entry that keeps the most common DNA and genes. These V and J calls rely on TCRdb rather than the paper's analysis. In all, the sample holds about 30,000 distinct CDR3 sequences, and roughly 31% of those were seen once. 12% of the sample is held by the ten biggest clonotypes.

This receptor chain uses TRBV27 and TRBJ2-3; TRBD2 aligns with 12 central bases. This specimen was PBMCs, taken before or after stereotactic body radiation therapy (not recorded which). This TCR came from a donor aged 50 or older with non-small cell lung cancer. The CDR3 region: CASSFQGPTSGGNLLTDTQYF. The nucleotide sequence is given as TGTGCCAGCAGTTTCCAGGGGCCTACTAGCGGGGGGAACCTTCTCACAGATACGCAGTATTTT.